Detailed here is one TCR beta chain. Its target is unknown. Sequencing targeted expressed TCRB transcripts, as all isolated RNA had been reverse transcribed. Naive, central memory and regulatory T cell samples yielded a few million reads on average. Assay used: immunoSEQ multiplex PCR; TCRdb lists only in-frame clones, some missing. The sample has roughly 330,000 clones; roughly 13% are singletons. This sample was included in a study of beta chain features in type 1 diabetes. Study-wide results and limits: Moderately but significantly shorter TCRB CDR3s were found in Type 1 diabetes patients in all four CD4+ subsets. Resolution of whether HLA type affects TCRB rearrangement was not achieved here.

Sorting of CD4+ naive, central memory, regulatory and stem cell-like memory cells was performed via CD45RO/CCR7/CD25/CD127/CD95/CD27. All sorted populations exceeded 95% purity. The ends were cut back, 8 bases at V and 2 bases at J, with 15 bases in the middle. From germline, CDR1 is MNHEY and CDR2 SVGAGI. The CDR3 runs to 14 residues. This chain joins TRBV6-5 and TRBJ1-1, with a weak D call TRBD1 (5 bases). The sequencing input was naive CD4+ T cells from blood. This receptor was taken from a woman between 18 and 29 years old with type 1 diabetes. CDR3 sequence: CASGDGGANTEAFF. The CDR3 region has the DNA TGTGCCAGCGGGGATGGCGGGGCCAACACTGAAGCTTTCTTT.